Below are 5 T cell receptor beta chains sequenced from a single sample in a study of cytomegalovirus exposure and HLA in healthy donors. PCR employed 60 Vbeta and 13 Jbeta primers. This table comes from immunoSEQ multiplex PCR, and its TCRdb copy is limited to in-frame clones, with some not included. The sample has hundreds of thousands of clones; 60% to 85% are singletons. The sample was PBMCs. The source of these receptors is a man between 35 and 55 years old in good health and CMV-seronegative.

V is TRBV19 and J is TRBJ1-5; D remains unclear. CDR1 is LNHDA, CDR2 SQIVND, per germline (reference sequence). The CDR3 contains 15 residues. V was pared by 5 bases and J by 4 bases, with 15 bases between. This CDR3 reads CASSATVRSNQPQHF. The CDR3 DNA sequence: TGTGCCAGTAGTGCGACCGTGAGGAGTAATCAGCCCCAGCATTTT.

The V gene is TRBV7-9, the J gene TRBJ2-5; D perhaps matches TRBD1 (5 bases). The germline gives CDR1 SEHNR, CDR2 FQNEAQ (reference sequence). V was pared by 1 base and J by 2 bases, with 11 bases between. The CDR3 loop spans 15 amino acids. CDR3 nucleotides: TGTGCCAGCAGCTTAGTCCTGACAGAACAAGAGACCCAGTACTTC. It codes for CASSLVLTEQETQYF.

This chain links TRBV11-2 with TRBJ1-6; possible D gene TRBD1, 6 bases. CDR3 size: 15 residues. Deletions cut 5 bases from V and 9 bases from J, with 17 bases between. Germline assignment: CDR1 SGHAT and CDR2 FQNNGV. CDR3 DNA: TGTGCCAGCAGCCCGCTACAGGGCGGCTTTTCACCCCTCCACTTT. Translated: CASSPLQGGFSPLHF.

J is TRBJ2-7 and V is TRBV29-1; 7 bases line up with TRBD1. This CDR3 region has 12 residues. J lost 3 bases, V lost 7 bases, and 6 bases had no gene match. Per the germline V gene, CDR1 is SQVTM and CDR2 is ANQGSEA. The CDR3 sequence: CSGRDSYYEQYF. CDR3 sequence (DNA): TGCAGCGGCCGGGACAGCTACTACGAGCAGTACTTC.

The V gene is TRBV19, the J gene TRBJ2-3; TRBD1 aligns across 10 bases. Trimming removed 6 bases from V and 4 bases from J; junction bases left unmatched: 7. CDR3 length equals 15 residues. In germline, CDR1 is LNHDA, CDR2 SQIVND (reference sequence). The CDR3 DNA reads as TGTGCCAGTAGGGGCGGACAGGGGGAAGCAGATACGCAGTATTTT. This gives the protein CASRGGQGEADTQYF. Together with reference TRBV19 and TRBJ2-3, the CDR3 gives the full variable domain: DGGITQSPKYLFRKEGQNVTLSCEQNLNHDAMYWYRQDPGQGLRLIYYSQIVNDFQKGDIAEGYSVSREKKESFPLTVTSAQKNPTAFYLCASRGGQGEADTQYFGPGTRLTVL.